This passage covers 18 T cell receptor beta chains from one sample sequenced in a study of control samples from healthy donors and cancer patients. Data came from immunoSEQ multiplex PCR; TCRdb stores just in-frame clones and leaves some out. The sample includes roughly 220,000 clones, around 94% of them seen just once. The sequenced sample was blood. These receptors were taken from a man aged 45 to 65 in good health.

The chain joins TRBV19 to TRBJ1-3; D remains ambiguous. There are 15 residues in the CDR3. V lost 3 bases, J lost 3 bases, and 12 bases lay in between. The germline CDR1 and CDR2 sequences are LNHDA and SQIVND (reference sequence). The CDR3 DNA follows: TGTGCCAGTAGTATTAAAGGGATCAGTGGAAACACCATATATTTT. It translates to CASSIKGISGNTIYF.

The chain combines TRBV11-2 with TRBJ2-7; 7 nucleotides match TRBD2. J lost 4 bases, V lost 1 base, and 13 bases had no gene match. The CDR3 covers 17 residues. In germline, CDR1 is SGHAT, CDR2 FQNNGV. The CDR3 sequence is CASSLAVNPSGAYEQYF. The CDR3 DNA is TGTGCCAGCAGCTTAGCAGTTAATCCTAGCGGAGCTTACGAGCAGTACTTC.

The chain uses TRBV5-1 and TRBJ2-1; 14 nucleotides line up with TRBD2. CDR3 length: 16 amino acids. J lost 2 bases, V lost 7 bases, and 5 bases had no gene match. Germline-derived CDR1 and CDR2 are SGHRS and YFSETQ. This chain's CDR3 is CASRTSGGSAYNEQFF. The CDR3 DNA reads TGCGCCAGCCGGACTAGCGGGGGGTCCGCCTACAATGAGCAGTTCTTC.

The rearrangement uses TRBV4-1 and TRBJ1-2, with TRBD1 as a possible D gene (5 bases). There are 16 residues in the CDR3. Between the trimmed V and J ends, which lost 4 bases and 5 bases, there was a span of 20 bases. Germline V gene data show CDR1 as MGHRA and CDR2 as YSYEKL. CDR3 residues: CASSRSSQGQRYGYTF. The CDR3 nucleotides read TGCGCCAGCAGCCGGTCGTCGCAGGGTCAGAGATATGGCTACACCTTC.

This clone came up once. The V gene is TRBV5-4, the J gene TRBJ2-7, with D perhaps matching TRBD1 (5 bases). Between the trimmed V and J ends, which lost 1 base and 1 base, there was a span of 9 bases. CDR1 is SGHNT, CDR2 YYREEE, per germline (reference sequence). The CDR3 has 14 residues. CDR3 bases: TGTGCCAGCAGCTTGCCAGGGTTATCCTACGAGCAGTACTTC. This gives the protein CASSLPGLSYEQYF.

CDR3 DNA sequence: TGTGCCAGTTCAGTACAGGGTTACACTGAAGCTTTCTTT. This sequence encodes CASSVQGYTEAFF. The chain has TRBV19 and TRBJ1-1, with a weak D call TRBD1 (6 bases). CDR1 and CDR2 from the germline V gene are LNHDA and SQIVND (reference sequence). Trimming pared 8 bases from V and 3 bases from J, leaving 13 bases between. CDR3 size: 13 residues.

The chain couples TRBV19 to TRBJ1-5, with 8 bases that match TRBD1. Losses at the gene ends were 7 bases for V and 4 bases for J; bases not matched to a gene: 9. The germline V gene has CDR1 LNHDA and CDR2 SQIVND (reference sequence). CDR3 size: 15 residues. CDR3 in DNA: TGTGCCAGTACCCCGGGACAGGCCACGAATCAGCCCCAGCATTTT. As protein: CASTPGQATNQPQHF.

The chain is built from TRBV18 and TRBJ2-2; possible D gene TRBD2, 6 bases. The CDR3 sequence is 14 residues long. Trimming took 1 base from V and 5 from J, leaving 8 bases between them. CDR1 and CDR2 (germline): KGHSH, LQKENI. The CDR3 DNA follows: TGTGCCAGCTCACCACTGGGAGGAACCGGGGAGCTGTTTTTT. Its protein product is CASSPLGGTGELFF.

The rearrangement uses TRBV5-1 and TRBJ1-5; the match to TRBD1 covers 12 bases. Germline V gene lookup returns CDR1 SGHRS and CDR2 YFSETQ. V shed 3 bases, J shed 5 bases, and the junction held 3 bases outside the gene matches. There are 15 residues in the CDR3. As DNA, the CDR3 is TGCGCCAGCAGCTGGGACAGGGGGCCAGATCAGCCCCAGCATTTT. It translates to CASSWDRGPDQPQHF.

The chain carries TRBV10-3 and TRBJ1-3; the D gene is possibly TRBD1 (5 bases). In germline, CDR1 is ENHRY, CDR2 SYGVKD. The CDR3 is made up of 17 amino acids. V lost 6 bases and J 0 bases, leaving 18 bases between the germline ends. The CDR3 nucleotides read TGTGCCATCAGCGGGGCAGCACCAGACTACTCTGGAAACACCATATATTTT. It codes for CAISGAAPDYSGNTIYF.

The J gene is TRBJ1-6, the V gene TRBV19, with D unresolved. This CDR3 contains 14 residues. Trimming removed 4 bases from V and 8 bases from J, with 12 bases in between. CDR1 and CDR2 (germline): LNHDA, SQIVND (reference sequence). CDR3: CASSTGSRDSPLHF. CDR3 DNA sequence: TGTGCCAGTAGTACAGGCTCAAGGGATTCACCCCTCCACTTT.

This chain joins TRBV24-1 and TRBJ2-1; no definite D call. Germline CDR1 KGHDR, CDR2 SFDVKD. Trimming removed 2 bases from V and 5 bases from J, with 6 bases in between. The CDR3 runs 13 residues. The chain's CDR3 is CATSDSTNNEQFF. In DNA form, the CDR3 reads TGTGCCACCAGTGATTCTACCAACAATGAGCAGTTCTTC.

This chain uses TRBV29-1 with TRBJ1-1; TRBD1 might be the D (5 bases). V was cut by 4 bases and J by 1 base, with 10 bases left in between. This CDR3 contains 13 residues. Germline V lookup: CDR1 SQVTM, CDR2 ANQGSEA. Here the CDR3 reads CSVGWGGNTEAFF. CDR3 coding DNA: TGCAGCGTTGGATGGGGCGGGAACACTGAAGCTTTCTTT. Complete variable domain (other parts from reference TRBV29-1 and TRBJ1-1): SAVISQKPSRDICQRGTSLTIQCQVDSQVTMMFWYRQQPGQSLTLIATANQGSEATYESGFVIDKFPISRPNLTFSTLTVSNMSPEDSSIYLCSVGWGGNTEAFFGQGTRLTVV.

A remark on this clone: The sample holds other DNA sequences that translate to the same CDR3. This chain uses TRBV12-3 or TRBV12-4 with TRBJ1-2; the D gene is possibly TRBD1 (5 bases). V lost 3 bases, J lost 4 bases, and 9 bases lay in between. This CDR3 contains 13 residues. The CDR3: CASSLGQVYGYTF. The CDR3 DNA sequence: TGTGCCAGCAGTTTGGGGCAGGTCTATGGCTACACCTTC.

This chain links TRBV5-6 with TRBJ1-2; D ambiguous. The CDR3 extends over 12 amino acids. CDR1 and CDR2 from the germline V gene are SGHDT and YYEEEE. The V end lost 6 bases, the J end lost 4 bases, and 10 bases lay between the germline ends. The CDR3 region is CASTTDSYGYTF. For the CDR3, the DNA is TGTGCCAGCACGACGGACTCCTATGGCTACACCTTC.

The chain carries TRBV24-1 and TRBJ2-4, with 7 bases that match TRBD1. The CDR3 loop spans 16 amino acids. The trim removed 5 bases at V and 2 bases at J, leaving 8 bases unmatched. The germline V gene has CDR1 KGHDR and CDR2 SFDVKD. The CDR3 is CATSATGDGPKNIQYF. CDR3 coding DNA: TGTGCCACCAGTGCCACAGGGGACGGGCCCAAAAACATTCAGTACTTC.

The V and J genes are TRBV28 and TRBJ1-6; 8 bases fit TRBD1. J was trimmed by 17 bases and V by 3 bases; bases with no gene match: 12. Germline assignment: CDR1 MDHEN and CDR2 SYDVKM. The CDR3 spans 14 residues. In DNA, the CDR3 is TGTGCCAGCAGTTTCGAGGACAGGGCCCTTTTCATCCACTTT. Translation: CASSFEDRALFIHF.

The rearrangement joins TRBV29-1 to TRBJ2-6; possible D gene TRBD1, 5 bases. Germline-derived CDR1 and CDR2 are SQVTM and ANQGSEA. V was pared by 3 bases and J by 2 bases, with 8 bases between. The CDR3 is 14 amino acids. CDR3 nucleotide sequence: TGCAGCGTTGACTCACAGGCTGGGGCCAACGTCCTGACTTTC. This encodes CSVDSQAGANVLTF.